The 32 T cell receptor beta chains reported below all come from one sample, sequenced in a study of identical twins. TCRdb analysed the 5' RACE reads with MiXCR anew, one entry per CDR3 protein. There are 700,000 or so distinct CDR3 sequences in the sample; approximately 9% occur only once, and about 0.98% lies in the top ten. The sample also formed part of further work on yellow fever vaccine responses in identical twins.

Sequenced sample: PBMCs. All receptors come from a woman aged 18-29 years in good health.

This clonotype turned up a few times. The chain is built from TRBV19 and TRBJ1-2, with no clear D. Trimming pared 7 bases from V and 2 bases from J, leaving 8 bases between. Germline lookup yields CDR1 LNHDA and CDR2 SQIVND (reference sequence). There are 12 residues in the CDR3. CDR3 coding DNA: TGTGCCAGTATAGCAGGAAACTATGGCTACACCTTC. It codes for CASIAGNYGYTF.

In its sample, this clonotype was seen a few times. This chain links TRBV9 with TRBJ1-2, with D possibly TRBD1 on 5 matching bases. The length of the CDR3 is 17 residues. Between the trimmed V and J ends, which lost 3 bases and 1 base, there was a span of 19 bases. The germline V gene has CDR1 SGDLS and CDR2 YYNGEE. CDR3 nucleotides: TGTGCCAGCAGCGAGCGGGGCAGCGCGACCATTAACTATGGCTACACCTTC. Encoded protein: CASSERGSATINYGYTF.

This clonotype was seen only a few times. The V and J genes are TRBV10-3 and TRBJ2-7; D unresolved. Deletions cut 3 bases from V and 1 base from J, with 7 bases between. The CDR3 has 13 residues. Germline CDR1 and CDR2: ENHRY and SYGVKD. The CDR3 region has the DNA TGTGCCATCAGTGATACGGTGTCCTACGAGCAGTACTTC. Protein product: CAISDTVSYEQYF.

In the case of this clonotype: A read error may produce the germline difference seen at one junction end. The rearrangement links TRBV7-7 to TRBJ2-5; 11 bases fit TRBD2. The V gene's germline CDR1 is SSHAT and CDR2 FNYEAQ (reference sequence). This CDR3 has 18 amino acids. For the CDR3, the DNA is TGTGCTAGCAGCTTAGTTCTAGGACTAGCGGGTCGACAAGAGACCCAGTATTTC. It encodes CASSLVLGLAGRQETQYF. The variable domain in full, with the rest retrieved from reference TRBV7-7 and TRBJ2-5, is GAGVSQSPRYKVTKRGQDVTLRCDPISSHATLYWYQQALGQGPEFLTYFNYEAQPDKSGLPSDRFSAERPEGSISTLTIQRTEQRDSAMYRCASSLVLGLAGRQETQYFGPGTRLLVL.

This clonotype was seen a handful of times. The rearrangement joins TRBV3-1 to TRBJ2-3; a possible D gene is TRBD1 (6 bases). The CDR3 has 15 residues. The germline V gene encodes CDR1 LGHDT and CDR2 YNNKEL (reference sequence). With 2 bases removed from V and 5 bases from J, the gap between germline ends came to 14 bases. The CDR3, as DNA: TGTGCCAGCAGCCAAAGGGACCAAGGGGGAGATACGCAGTATTTT. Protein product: CASSQRDQGGDTQYF.

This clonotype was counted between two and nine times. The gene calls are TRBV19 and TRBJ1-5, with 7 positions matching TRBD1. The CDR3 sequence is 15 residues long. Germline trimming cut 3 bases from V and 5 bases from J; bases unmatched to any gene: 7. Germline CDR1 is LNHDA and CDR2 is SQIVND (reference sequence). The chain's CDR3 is CASSIFRDSDQPQHF. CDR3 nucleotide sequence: TGTGCCAGTAGTATTTTCCGGGACAGCGATCAGCCCCAGCATTTT.

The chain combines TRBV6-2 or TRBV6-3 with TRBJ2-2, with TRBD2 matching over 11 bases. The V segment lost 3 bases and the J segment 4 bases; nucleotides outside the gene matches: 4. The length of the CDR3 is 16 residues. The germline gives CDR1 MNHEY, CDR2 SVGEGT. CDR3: CASSYPLAGVTGELFF. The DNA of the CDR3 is TGTGCCAGCAGTTATCCACTAGCGGGAGTCACCGGGGAGCTGTTTTTT.

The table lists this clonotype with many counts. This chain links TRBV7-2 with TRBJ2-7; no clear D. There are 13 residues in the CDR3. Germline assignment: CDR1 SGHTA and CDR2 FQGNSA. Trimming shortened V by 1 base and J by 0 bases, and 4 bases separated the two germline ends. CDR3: CASSLDDSYEQYF. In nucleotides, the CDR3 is TGTGCCAGCAGCTTAGATGACTCCTACGAGCAGTACTTC.

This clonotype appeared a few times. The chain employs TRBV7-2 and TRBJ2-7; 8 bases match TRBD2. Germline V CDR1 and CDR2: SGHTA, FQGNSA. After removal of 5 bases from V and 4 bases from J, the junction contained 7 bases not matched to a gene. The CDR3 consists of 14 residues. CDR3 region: CASSQKLAAYEQYF. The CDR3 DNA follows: TGTGCCAGCAGCCAAAAACTAGCGGCTTACGAGCAGTACTTC.

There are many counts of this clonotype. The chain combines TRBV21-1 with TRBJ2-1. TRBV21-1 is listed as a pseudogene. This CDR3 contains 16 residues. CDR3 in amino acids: CASRSIGCTSYNEQFF. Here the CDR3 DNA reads TGTGCCAGCAGGAGTATAGGGTGCACTTCCTACAATGAGCAGTTCTTC.

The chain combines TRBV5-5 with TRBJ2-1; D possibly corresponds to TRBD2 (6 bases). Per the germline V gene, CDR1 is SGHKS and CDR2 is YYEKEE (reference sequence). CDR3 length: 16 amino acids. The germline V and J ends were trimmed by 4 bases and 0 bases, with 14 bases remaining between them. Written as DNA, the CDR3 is TGTGCCAGCAGCCCGGGACTTGCAAGCTCCTACAATGAGCAGTTCTTC. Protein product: CASSPGLASSYNEQFF.

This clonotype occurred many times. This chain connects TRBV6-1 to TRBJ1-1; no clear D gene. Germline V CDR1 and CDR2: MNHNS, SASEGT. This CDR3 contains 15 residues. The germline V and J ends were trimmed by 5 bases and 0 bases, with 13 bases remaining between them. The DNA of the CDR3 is TGTGCCAGCAGTAGAGGGTCGGAGCTGAACACTGAAGCTTTCTTT. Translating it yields CASSRGSELNTEAFF.

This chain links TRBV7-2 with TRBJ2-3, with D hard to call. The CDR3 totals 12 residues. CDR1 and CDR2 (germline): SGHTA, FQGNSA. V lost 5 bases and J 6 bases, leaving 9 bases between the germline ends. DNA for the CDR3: TGTGCCAGCAGCCCGTCGGACGATACGCAGTATTTT. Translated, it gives CASSPSDDTQYF.

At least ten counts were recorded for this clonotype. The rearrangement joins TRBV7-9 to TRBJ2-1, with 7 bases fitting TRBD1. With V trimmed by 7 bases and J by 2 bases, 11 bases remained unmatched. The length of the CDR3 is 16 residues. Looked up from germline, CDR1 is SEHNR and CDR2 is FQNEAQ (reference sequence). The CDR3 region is CASNHLRDSAYNEQFF. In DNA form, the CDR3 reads TGTGCCAGCAACCACCTTAGGGACAGTGCCTACAATGAGCAGTTCTTC. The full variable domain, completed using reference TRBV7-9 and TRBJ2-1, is DTGVSQNPRHKITKRGQNVTFRCDPISEHNRLYWYRQTLGQGPEFLTYFQNEAQLEKSRLLSDRFSAERPKGSFSTLEIQRTEQGDSAMYLCASNHLRDSAYNEQFFGPGTRLTVL.

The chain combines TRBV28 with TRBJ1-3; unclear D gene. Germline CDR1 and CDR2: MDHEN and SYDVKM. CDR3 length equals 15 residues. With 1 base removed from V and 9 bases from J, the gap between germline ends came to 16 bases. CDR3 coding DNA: TGTGCCAGCAGTTTATCGGCGCCCGGCGGTGGCACCATATATTTT. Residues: CASSLSAPGGGTIYF.

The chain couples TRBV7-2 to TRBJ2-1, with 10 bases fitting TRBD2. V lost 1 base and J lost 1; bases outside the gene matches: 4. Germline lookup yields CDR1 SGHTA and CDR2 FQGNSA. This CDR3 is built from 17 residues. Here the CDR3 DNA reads TGTGCCAGCAGCTTAGGTTCACTAGCGGGATCCTACAATGAGCAGTTCTTC. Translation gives CASSLGSLAGSYNEQFF.

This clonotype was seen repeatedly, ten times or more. The CDR3 here is CASSPGVVTETQYF. The CDR3 DNA reads TGTGCCAGCAGCCCAGGAGTTGTTACAGAGACCCAGTACTTC. The genes are TRBV11-2 and TRBJ2-5; D gene unclear. Trimming pared 5 bases from V and 4 bases from J, leaving 14 bases between. The CDR3 extends over 14 amino acids. Germline V gives CDR1 SGHAT, CDR2 FQNNGV.

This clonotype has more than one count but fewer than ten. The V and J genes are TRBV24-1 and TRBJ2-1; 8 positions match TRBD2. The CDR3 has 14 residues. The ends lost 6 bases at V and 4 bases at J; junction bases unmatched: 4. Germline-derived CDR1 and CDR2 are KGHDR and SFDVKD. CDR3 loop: CATSTEREYNEQFF. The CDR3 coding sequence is TGTGCCACCAGTACCGAGCGGGAGTACAATGAGCAGTTCTTC.

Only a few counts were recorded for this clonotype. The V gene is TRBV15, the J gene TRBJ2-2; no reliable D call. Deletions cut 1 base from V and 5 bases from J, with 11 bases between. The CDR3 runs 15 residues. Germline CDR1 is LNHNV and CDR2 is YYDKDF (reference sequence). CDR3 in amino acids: CATSRVGAPTGELFF. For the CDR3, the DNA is TGTGCCACCAGCAGAGTCGGCGCGCCGACCGGGGAGCTGTTTTTT.

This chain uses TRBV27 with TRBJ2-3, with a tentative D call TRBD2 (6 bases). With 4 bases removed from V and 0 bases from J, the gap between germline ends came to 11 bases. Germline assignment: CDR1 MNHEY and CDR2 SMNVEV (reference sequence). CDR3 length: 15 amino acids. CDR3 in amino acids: CASSSPGTSTDTQYF. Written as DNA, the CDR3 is TGTGCCAGCAGTTCACCCGGGACTAGCACAGATACGCAGTATTTT.

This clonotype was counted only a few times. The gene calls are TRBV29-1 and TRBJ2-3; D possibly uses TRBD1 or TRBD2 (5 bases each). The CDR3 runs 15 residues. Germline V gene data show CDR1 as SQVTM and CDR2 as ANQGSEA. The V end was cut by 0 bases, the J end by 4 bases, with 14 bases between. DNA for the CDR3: TGCAGCGTTGAAGATCGGAGGAAGGGGCCAGATACGCAGTATTTT. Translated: CSVEDRRKGPDTQYF.

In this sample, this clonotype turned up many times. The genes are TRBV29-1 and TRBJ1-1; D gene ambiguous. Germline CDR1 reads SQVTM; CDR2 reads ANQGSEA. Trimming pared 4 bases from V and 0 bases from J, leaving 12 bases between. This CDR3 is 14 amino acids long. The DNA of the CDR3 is TGCAGCGTTGTGGGTGCCGCAATGAACACTGAAGCTTTCTTT. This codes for CSVVGAAMNTEAFF.

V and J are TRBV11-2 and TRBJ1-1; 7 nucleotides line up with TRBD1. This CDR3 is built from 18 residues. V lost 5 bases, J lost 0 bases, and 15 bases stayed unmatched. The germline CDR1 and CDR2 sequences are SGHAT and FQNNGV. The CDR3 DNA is TGTGCCAGCAGCAAAGCCGGACAGGCAAAAGGCATGAACACTGAAGCTTTCTTT. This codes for CASSKAGQAKGMNTEAFF.

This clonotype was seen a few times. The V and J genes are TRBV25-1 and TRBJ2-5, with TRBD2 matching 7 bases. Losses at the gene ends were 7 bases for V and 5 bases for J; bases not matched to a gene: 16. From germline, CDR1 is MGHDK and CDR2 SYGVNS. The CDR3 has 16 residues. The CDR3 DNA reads TGTGCCAGCACCATGGGCGGGGGTCCCAAGGGGGAGACCCAGTACTTC. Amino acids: CASTMGGGPKGETQYF. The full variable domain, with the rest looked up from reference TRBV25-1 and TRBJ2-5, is EADIYQTPRYLVIGTGKKITLECSQTMGHDKMYWYQQDPGMELHLIHYSYGVNSTEKGDLSSESTVSRIRTEHFPLTLESARPSHTSQYLCASTMGGGPKGETQYFGPGTRLLVL.

CDR3 nucleotide sequence: TGCAGCGCCCCCGGTGGCACTGAAGCTTTCTTT. As protein: CSAPGGTEAFF. This chain uses TRBV29-1 with TRBJ1-1, with D unresolved. The V end was cut by 7 bases, the J end by 4 bases, with 10 bases between. The CDR3 runs to 11 residues. The germline V gene has CDR1 SQVTM and CDR2 ANQGSEA.

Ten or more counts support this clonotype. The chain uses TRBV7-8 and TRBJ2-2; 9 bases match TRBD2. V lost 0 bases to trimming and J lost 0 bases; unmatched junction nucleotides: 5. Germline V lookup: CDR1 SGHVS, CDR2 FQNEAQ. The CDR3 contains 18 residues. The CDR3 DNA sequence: TGTGCCAGCAGCTTAGCGGTCGCTAGCGGGGCGAACACCGGGGAGCTGTTTTTT. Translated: CASSLAVASGANTGELFF.

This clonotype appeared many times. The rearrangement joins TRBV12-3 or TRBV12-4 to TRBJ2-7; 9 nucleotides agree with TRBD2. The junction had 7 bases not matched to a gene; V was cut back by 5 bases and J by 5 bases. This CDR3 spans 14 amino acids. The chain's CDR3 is CASSPGTSYHEQYF. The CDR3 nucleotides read TGTGCCAGCAGTCCGGGGACTAGCTACCACGAGCAGTACTTC.

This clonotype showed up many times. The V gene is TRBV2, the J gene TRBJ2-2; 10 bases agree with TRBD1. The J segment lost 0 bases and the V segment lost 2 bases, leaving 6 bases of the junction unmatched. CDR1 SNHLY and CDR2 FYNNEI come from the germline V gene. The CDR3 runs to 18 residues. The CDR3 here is CASSERRDRGTNTGELFF. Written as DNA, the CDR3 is TGTGCCAGCAGTGAAAGACGGGACAGGGGCACGAACACCGGGGAGCTGTTTTTT.

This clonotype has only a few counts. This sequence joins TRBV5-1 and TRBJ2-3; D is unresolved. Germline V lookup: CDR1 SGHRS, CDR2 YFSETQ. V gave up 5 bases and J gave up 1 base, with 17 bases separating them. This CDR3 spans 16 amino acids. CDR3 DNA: TGCGCCAGCAGGCCGCCGGCCACGGCGGGCACAGATACGCAGTATTTT. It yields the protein CASRPPATAGTDTQYF. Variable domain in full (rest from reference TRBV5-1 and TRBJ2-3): KAGVTQTPRYLIKTRGQQVTLSCSPISGHRSVSWYQQTPGQGLQFLFEYFSETQRNKGNFPGRFSGRQFSNSRSEMNVSTLELGDSALYLCASRPPATAGTDTQYFGPGTRLTVL.

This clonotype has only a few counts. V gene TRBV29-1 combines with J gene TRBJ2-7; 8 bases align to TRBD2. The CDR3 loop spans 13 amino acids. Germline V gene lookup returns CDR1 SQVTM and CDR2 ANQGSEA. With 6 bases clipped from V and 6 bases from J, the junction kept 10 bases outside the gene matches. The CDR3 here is CSVKAGVGPEQYF. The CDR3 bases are TGCAGCGTGAAAGCGGGAGTGGGACCCGAGCAGTACTTC.

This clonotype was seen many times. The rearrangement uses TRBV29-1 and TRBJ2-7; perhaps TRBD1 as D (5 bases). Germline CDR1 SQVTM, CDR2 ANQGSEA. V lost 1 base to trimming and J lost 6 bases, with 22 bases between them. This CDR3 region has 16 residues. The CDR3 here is CSVEVSSSTGLGEQYF. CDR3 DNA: TGCAGCGTTGAAGTCTCTTCCTCCACAGGTCTGGGCGAGCAGTACTTC.

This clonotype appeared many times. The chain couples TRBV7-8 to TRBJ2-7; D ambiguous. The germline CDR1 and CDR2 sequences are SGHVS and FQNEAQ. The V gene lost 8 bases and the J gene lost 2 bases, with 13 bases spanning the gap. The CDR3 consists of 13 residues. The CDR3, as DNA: TGTGCCAGCCAAATGCGAGAGACCTACGAGCAGTACTTC. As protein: CASQMRETYEQYF. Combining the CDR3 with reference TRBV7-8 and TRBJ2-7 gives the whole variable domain GAGVSQSPRYKVAKRGQDVALRCDPISGHVSLFWYQQALGQGPEFLTYFQNEAQLDKSGLPSDRFFAERPEGSVSTLKIQRTQQEDSAVYLCASQMRETYEQYFGPGTRLTVT.